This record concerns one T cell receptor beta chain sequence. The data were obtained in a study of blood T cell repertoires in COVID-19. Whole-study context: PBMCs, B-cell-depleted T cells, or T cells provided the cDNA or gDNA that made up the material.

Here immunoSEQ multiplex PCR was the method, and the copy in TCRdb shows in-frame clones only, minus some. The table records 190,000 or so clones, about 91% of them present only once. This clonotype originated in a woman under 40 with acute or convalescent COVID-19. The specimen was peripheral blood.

CDR3: CASSLWANEQFF. CDR3 in DNA: TGTGCCAGCAGCTTGTGGGCCAATGAGCAGTTCTTC. The chain carries TRBV5-4 and TRBJ2-1; D remains unclear. V lost 1 base and J lost 6, with 5 bases in between. The V gene's germline CDR1 is SGHNT and CDR2 YYREEE (reference sequence). This CDR3 has 12 amino acids.